This note documents a single T cell receptor beta chain sequence. The data originate from a study of control samples from healthy donors and cancer patients. The CDR3 runs 15 residues. V shed 4 bases and J 2 bases; nucleotides not matched to a gene: 4. Germline CDR1 reads MNHEY; CDR2 reads SVGAGI. The assay was immunoSEQ multiplex PCR, and TCRdb's table has in-frame clones only and misses some. The sample includes roughly 450,000 clones, 75% to 95% seen only once; the top ten take more than 6%. The receptor comes from a man aged 35 to 55 with head and neck cancer. The genes are TRBV6-5 and TRBJ2-2, with 7 bases fitting TRBD1. Sequenced: PBMCs. The CDR3 DNA reads as TGTGCCAGCAGTTCCACAGGGGTCAACACCGGGGAGCTGTTTTTT. This translates into CASSSTGVNTGELFF.